This T cell receptor beta chain was identified during a study of control samples from healthy donors and cancer patients. The data were produced by immunoSEQ multiplex PCR, yet TCRdb's version contains in-frame clones alone and is incomplete. Of some 150,000 clones in the sample, 90% to 95% were seen once. This CDR3 spans 15 amino acids. V gave up 3 bases and J gave up 3 bases; unmatched junction bases: 8. CDR1 is SGDLS, CDR2 YYNGEE, per germline. The rearrangement links TRBV9 to TRBJ2-5, with TRBD1 matching over 7 bases. Input material: blood. The clonotype originates from a man aged 35-49 years in good health. CDR3 coding DNA: TGTGCCAGCAGCGCCGGGGACAGCCTAAAAGAGACCCAGTACTTC. Its translation is CASSAGDSLKETQYF. The full variable domain, with the rest looked up from reference TRBV9 and TRBJ2-5, is DSGVTQTPKHLITATGQRVTLRCSPRSGDLSVYWYQQSLDQGLQFLIQYYNGEERAKGNILERFSAQQFPDLHSELNLSSLELGDSALYFCASSAGDSLKETQYFGPGTRLLVL.